A selection of T cell receptor beta chains follows, all from one sample in a study of T-cell memory formation after mild COVID-19. Each CDR3 protein is one row after TCRdb ran MiXCR on the 5' RACE reads. The data hold about 57,000 distinct CDR3 sequences, with 12% observed a single time. Sequencing used PBMCs or a T cell subset sorted from them (not recorded which). Every receptor here comes from a man aged 18 to 35 who had mild COVID-19 (a few samples of this study predate the infection). Cell type and time point are not known. The conserved cysteine and the conserved F or W are not part of the CDR3 here.

CDR3aa: ASSPPDRGGEKLF
v_gene: TRBV4-1
j_gene: TRBJ1-4

CDR3aa: ASSPGNQNTEAF
v_gene: TRBV7-2
j_gene: TRBJ1-1

CDR3aa: ASSYSKAGDTEAF
v_gene: TRBV6-5
j_gene: TRBJ1-1

CDR3aa: ASRTGQGWMYGYT
v_gene: TRBV7-9
j_gene: TRBJ1-2

CDR3aa: ASSFGGTRGQPQH
v_gene: TRBV7-2
j_gene: TRBJ1-5

CDR3aa: ATSYGTSGVDTQY
v_gene: TRBV24-1
j_gene: TRBJ2-3

CDR3aa: ASTGLAGRETQY
v_gene: TRBV3-1
j_gene: TRBJ2-5

CDR3aa: ASSLSGAREQY
v_gene: TRBV5-5
j_gene: TRBJ2-7

CDR3aa: ASSLLSGSSYTGELF
v_gene: TRBV5-6
j_gene: TRBJ2-2

CDR3aa: ASSLGWDTEAF
v_gene: TRBV18
j_gene: TRBJ1-1

CDR3aa: ASSQLDMGSPREQY
v_gene: TRBV4-1
j_gene: TRBJ2-7

CDR3aa: ASNPHSGTGFGNEQF
v_gene: TRBV5-1
j_gene: TRBJ2-1

CDR3aa: ASGRDSETQY
v_gene: TRBV7-8
j_gene: TRBJ2-5

CDR3aa: ASSQRGTVRQGEKAF
v_gene: TRBV4-3
j_gene: TRBJ1-1

CDR3aa: ASSYGTGRGYKNTEAF
v_gene: TRBV6-2/TRBV6-3
j_gene: TRBJ1-1

CDR3aa: ASSLVTLDYGYT
v_gene: TRBV7-2
j_gene: TRBJ1-2

CDR3aa: ASSPPTDTQY
v_gene: TRBV7-2
j_gene: TRBJ2-3

CDR3aa: ASSLFPGNNEQY
v_gene: TRBV7-3
j_gene: TRBJ2-7

CDR3aa: SARPIAEQSTDTQY
v_gene: TRBV20-1
j_gene: TRBJ2-3

CDR3aa: ASIPDSTNTGELF
v_gene: TRBV6-5
j_gene: TRBJ2-2

CDR3aa: ASSLGGDEKLF
v_gene: TRBV5-1
j_gene: TRBJ1-4

CDR3aa: SVAPAGRAQY
v_gene: TRBV20-1
j_gene: TRBJ2-3

CDR3aa: ASSSELSNQPQH
v_gene: TRBV7-8
j_gene: TRBJ1-5

CDR3aa: ASSPRGRSSYEQY
v_gene: TRBV18
j_gene: TRBJ2-7

CDR3aa: ASSLLTGGKGEKLF
v_gene: TRBV5-5
j_gene: TRBJ1-4

CDR3aa: ASSLTSGGSETQY
v_gene: TRBV7-2
j_gene: TRBJ2-5

CDR3aa: ASSPGSPWGYT
v_gene: TRBV5-1
j_gene: TRBJ1-2

CDR3aa: SAGGHTNGYT
v_gene: TRBV20-1
j_gene: TRBJ1-2

CDR3aa: ATSRDRLFQPQH
v_gene: TRBV15
j_gene: TRBJ1-5

CDR3aa: ASSLAGFEQY
v_gene: TRBV7-2
j_gene: TRBJ2-7

CDR3aa: SARQVISSYNEQF
v_gene: TRBV20-1
j_gene: TRBJ2-1

CDR3aa: ASSLLGGTDTQY
v_gene: TRBV12-3/TRBV12-4
j_gene: TRBJ2-3

CDR3aa: AISDRARDRSSPLH
v_gene: TRBV10-3
j_gene: TRBJ1-6

CDR3aa: ASSISTGEQF
v_gene: TRBV7-9
j_gene: TRBJ2-1

CDR3aa: ASKGGGYT
v_gene: TRBV6-2/TRBV6-3
j_gene: TRBJ1-2

CDR3aa: ASSEGTSGGTDTQY
v_gene: TRBV6-4
j_gene: TRBJ2-3

CDR3aa: ASSEGLREYSPLH
v_gene: TRBV9
j_gene: TRBJ1-6